The 30 T cell receptor beta chains given below trace back to one sample, sequenced in a study of blood T cell repertoires in COVID-19. TCRdb keeps only in-frame clones here, not all; method: immunoSEQ multiplex PCR. The sample shows around 180,000 clones, approximately 89% of them seen only once. Sequencing was carried out using peripheral blood. These receptors were taken from a woman in her twenties or thirties with acute or convalescent COVID-19.

The chain employs TRBV30 and TRBJ1-2; TRBD1 might be the D (5 bases). Trimming took off 0 bases at V and 3 bases at J, with 8 bases between the two ends. Germline CDR1 reads GTSNPN; CDR2 reads SVGIG (reference sequence). The CDR3 is 13 amino acids. The CDR3 sequence is CAWSVGTYYGYTF. CDR3 in DNA: TGTGCCTGGAGTGTCGGGACTTACTATGGCTACACCTTC.

The rearrangement joins TRBV24-1 to TRBJ2-4; maybe TRBD2 (6 bases). The CDR3 loop spans 11 amino acids. Trimming took 9 bases from V and 7 from J, leaving 9 bases between them. Germline lookup yields CDR1 KGHDR and CDR2 SFDVKD. The CDR3 is CATGAGNIQYF. CDR3 bases: TGTGCCACCGGGGCGGGGAACATTCAGTACTTC.

V and J are TRBV2 and TRBJ2-1, with a possible D match to TRBD2 (5 bases). The CDR3 has 14 amino acids. Trimming removed 8 bases at V and 1 base at J, with 12 bases between. In germline, CDR1 is SNHLY, CDR2 FYNNEI. The CDR3, as DNA: TGTGCCAGCGGTGGGGAGATGTCCTACAATGAGCAGTTCTTC. This sequence encodes CASGGEMSYNEQFF.

V is TRBV10-1 and J is TRBJ2-1; 8 bases map to TRBD2. With 2 bases clipped from V and 7 bases from J, the junction kept 7 bases outside the gene matches. CDR3 length: 15 residues. CDR1 and CDR2 (germline): WNHNN, SYGVQD (reference sequence). The CDR3 sequence is CASSEPGRAKNEQFF. The CDR3 DNA reads as TGCGCCAGCAGTGAGCCCGGGAGGGCCAAAAATGAGCAGTTCTTC.

This chain uses TRBV28 with TRBJ1-2; TRBD1 is a possible D gene (5 bases). Germline V gives CDR1 MDHEN, CDR2 SYDVKM. Trimming cost V 7 bases and J 5 bases, with 11 bases left between them. The CDR3 runs 12 residues. CDR3 loop: CASNPGRYGYTF. The CDR3 nucleotides are TGTGCCAGCAACCCAGGGCGGTATGGCTACACCTTC.

V is TRBV5-1 and J is TRBJ1-5; the match to TRBD1 covers 9 bases. Germline CDR1 SGHRS, CDR2 YFSETQ. V trimming: 2 bases; J trimming: 5 bases; junction bases outside the gene matches: 2. The CDR3 spans 14 residues. CDR3 nucleotides: TGCGCCAGCAGCTTTACAGGGGGCGATCAGCCCCAGCATTTT. It translates to CASSFTGGDQPQHF. Full variable domain (outside the CDR3, taken from reference TRBV5-1 and TRBJ1-5): KAGVTQTPRYLIKTRGQQVTLSCSPISGHRSVSWYQQTPGQGLQFLFEYFSETQRNKGNFPGRFSGRQFSNSRSEMNVSTLELGDSALYLCASSFTGGDQPQHFGDGTRLSIL.

The CDR3 DNA reads as TGCAGCGTTGAAAGGCAGGGGGCGGTCGCTGAAGCTTTCTTT. Amino acid sequence: CSVERQGAVAEAFF. The V call is TRBV29-1, the J call TRBJ1-1; 8 bases are a match to TRBD1. This CDR3 region has 14 residues. The V gene end was trimmed by 2 bases and the J gene end by 6 bases; junction bases not matched to a gene: 8. Germline CDR1 is SQVTM and CDR2 is ANQGSEA.

The chain recombines TRBV28 with TRBJ2-5; no reliable D call. This CDR3 is 11 amino acids long. The germline V gene has CDR1 MDHEN and CDR2 SYDVKM. V shed 9 bases and J shed 4 bases, with 9 bases lying between them. The CDR3 loop is CASRGSETQYF. The CDR3 DNA is TGTGCCAGTCGAGGATCAGAGACCCAGTACTTC. Looking up the rest from reference TRBV28 and TRBJ2-5 gives the full variable domain: DVKVTQSSRYLVKRTGEKVFLECVQDMDHENMFWYRQDPGLGLRLIYFSYDVKMKEKGDIPEGYSVSREKKERFSLILESASTNQTSMYLCASRGSETQYFGPGTRLLVL.

This clone was counted a single time. The chain recombines TRBV7-2 with TRBJ2-7, with a weak D call TRBD2 (5 bases). Looked up from germline, CDR1 is SGHTA and CDR2 is FQGNSA. The CDR3 contains 15 residues. Trimming shortened V by 7 bases and J by 2 bases, and 18 bases separated the two germline ends. CDR3 DNA sequence: TGTGCCAGCACCGCTACCCCGGGGTTAACCTACGAGCAGTACTTC. Residues: CASTATPGLTYEQYF.

V usage is TRBV6-6 and J usage is TRBJ2-5; no clear D gene. The CDR3 has 16 amino acids. Germline V gives CDR1 MNHNY, CDR2 SVGAGI (reference sequence). Trimming took off 0 bases at V and 2 bases at J, with 13 bases between the two ends. This CDR3 is CASSYSNLDLQETQYF. CDR3 bases: TGTGCCAGCAGTTACTCGAATCTAGACTTACAAGAGACCCAGTACTTC.

The chain uses TRBV9 and TRBJ2-3; TRBD2 is a possible D gene (5 bases). Trimming shortened V by 6 bases and J by 2 bases, and 16 bases separated the two germline ends. Germline lookup yields CDR1 SGDLS and CDR2 YYNGEE. This CDR3 contains 15 residues. The CDR3 protein is CASTLDSSPTDTQYF. The CDR3 nucleotides read TGTGCCAGCACCCTGGACTCTAGCCCCACAGATACGCAGTATTTT. The variable domain in full, with the rest retrieved from reference TRBV9 and TRBJ2-3, is DSGVTQTPKHLITATGQRVTLRCSPRSGDLSVYWYQQSLDQGLQFLIQYYNGEERAKGNILERFSAQQFPDLHSELNLSSLELGDSALYFCASTLDSSPTDTQYFGPGTRLTVL.

The rearrangement links TRBV3-1 (or the pseudogene TRBV3-2) to TRBJ2-3; 10 bases fit TRBD2. The length of the CDR3 is 17 residues. V was pared by 4 bases and J by 0 bases, with 7 bases of the junction left unmatched. The germline CDR1 and CDR2 sequences are LGHDT and YNNKEL (reference sequence). The CDR3 bases are TGTGCCAGCAGCCCTCGGACTAGCGGATCTAGCACAGATACGCAGTATTTT. This encodes CASSPRTSGSSTDTQYF.

The V gene is TRBV12-5, the J gene TRBJ2-3; TRBD2 matches at 7 bases. The CDR3 contains 15 residues. The germline gives CDR1 LGHNT, CDR2 FRNRAP. Trimming removed 1 base from V and 6 bases from J; junction bases left unmatched: 7. The CDR3 DNA is TGTGCTAGTGGTTTGGACACTAGGGAGGGTGATACGCAGTATTTT. Translated, it gives CASGLDTREGDTQYF. The variable domain in full, with the rest retrieved from reference TRBV12-5 and TRBJ2-3, is DARVTQTPRHKVTEMGQEVTMRCQPILGHNTVFWYRQTMMQGLELLAYFRNRAPLDDSGMPKDRFSAEMPDATLATLKIQPSEPRDSAVYFCASGLDTREGDTQYFGPGTRLTVL.

The chain uses TRBV6-5 and TRBJ2-7, with no clear D. Germline assignment: CDR1 MNHEY and CDR2 SVGAGI. The CDR3 loop spans 13 amino acids. The V and J ends lost 11 bases and 4 bases respectively, with 18 bases between them. As DNA, the CDR3 is TGTGCCGCCCACGCGAGTATCGGGTACGAGCAGTACTTC. Protein: CAAHASIGYEQYF.

The genes are TRBV3-1 (or the pseudogene TRBV3-2) and TRBJ2-4; a possible D gene is TRBD2 (6 bases). The CDR3 is 13 amino acids. The germline V gene encodes CDR1 LGHDT and CDR2 YNNKEL (reference sequence). Between the trimmed V and J ends, which lost 5 bases and 5 bases, there was a span of 10 bases. The CDR3: CASSSPGENIQYF. Written as DNA, the CDR3 is TGTGCCAGCAGCTCACCGGGAGAAAACATTCAGTACTTC.

The chain is built from TRBV6-1 and TRBJ2-4; unclear D gene. The CDR3 runs 14 residues. Germline V gene lookup returns CDR1 MNHNS and CDR2 SASEGT. Trimming took off 1 base at V and 0 bases at J, with 4 bases between the two ends. The CDR3 nucleotides are TGTGCCAGCAGTGAAGTTCTAGCCAAAAACATTCAGTACTTC. Amino acid sequence: CASSEVLAKNIQYF.

The V and J genes are TRBV11-3 and TRBJ2-7; the D gene is possibly TRBD2 (6 bases). The length of the CDR3 is 15 residues. V shed 5 bases and J shed 7 bases, with 21 bases lying between them. Germline V lookup: CDR1 SGHNT, CDR2 YENEEA. CDR3 in DNA: TGTGCCAGCAGCGTAACCCCGGGACTCCAGGGAGAGCAGTACTTC. Protein sequence: CASSVTPGLQGEQYF.

This clone appeared a single time. The V and J genes are TRBV9 and TRBJ2-1; possible D gene TRBD2, 5 bases. The CDR3 sequence is 13 residues long. The V end was cut by 3 bases, the J end by 7 bases, with 11 bases between. From germline, CDR1 is SGDLS and CDR2 YYNGEE. CDR3 in DNA: TGTGCCAGCAGCGCCACCTCGGGGAATGAGCAGTTCTTC. It codes for CASSATSGNEQFF.

The gene calls are TRBV6-5 and TRBJ2-7, with D maybe TRBD1 (5 bases). Per germline, CDR1 MNHEY and CDR2 SVGAGI. V was clipped by 2 bases and J by 2 bases, with 10 bases between them. CDR3 length: 14 amino acids. CDR3 bases: TGTGCCAGCAGTTACACCGACAGTGCCTACGAGCAGTACTTC. Amino acids: CASSYTDSAYEQYF.

This clone was counted a few times. A read error may produce the germline difference seen at one junction end. The chain uses TRBV19 and TRBJ1-1; D ambiguous. Germline CDR1 and CDR2: LNHDA and SQIVND (reference sequence). The CDR3 is 12 residues long. The CDR3 DNA sequence: TGTGCCAGTAGTATAGATATCAGATGGCCCTCCTTT. This encodes CASSIDIRWPSF.

The V and J genes are TRBV28 and TRBJ1-2; 12 positions agree with TRBD1. The ends lost 10 bases at V and 8 bases at J; junction bases unmatched: 14. Germline CDR1 and CDR2: MDHEN and SYDVKM. The CDR3 totals 15 residues. CDR3 residues: CATETPGQGARGYTF. The CDR3 nucleotides are TGTGCCACCGAAACTCCGGGACAGGGGGCTCGAGGCTACACCTTC.

The rearrangement uses TRBV9 and TRBJ1-4; D might be TRBD1 (6 bases). The germline V and J ends were trimmed by 3 bases and 7 bases, with 19 bases remaining between them. This CDR3 is 16 amino acids long. The germline gives CDR1 SGDLS, CDR2 YYNGEE. The chain's CDR3 is CASSGHDRLATEKLFF. The CDR3 DNA reads TGTGCCAGCAGCGGCCACGACAGGCTTGCGACTGAAAAACTGTTTTTT.

The chain couples TRBV5-1 to TRBJ2-1, with 7 bases that match TRBD1. Germline lookup yields CDR1 SGHRS and CDR2 YFSETQ. V lost 1 base and J lost 0; bases outside the gene matches: 16. The CDR3 loop spans 20 amino acids. The CDR3 sequence is CASSLTPGQNSLSSYNEQFF. The CDR3 DNA sequence: TGCGCCAGCAGCTTGACTCCGGGACAGAACTCCCTTAGCTCCTACAATGAGCAGTTCTTC.

The gene calls are TRBV28 and TRBJ2-5; tentatively, D is TRBD1 (5 bases). Germline V lookup: CDR1 MDHEN, CDR2 SYDVKM. The CDR3 is 15 amino acids. Between the trimmed V and J ends, which lost 3 bases and 3 bases, there was a span of 14 bases. This CDR3 reads CASSFLQGVEETQYF. CDR3 sequence (DNA): TGTGCCAGCAGTTTTCTTCAAGGGGTGGAAGAGACCCAGTACTTC.

The chain employs TRBV13 and TRBJ1-5; a weak D match, TRBD1 (6 bases). The CDR3 length is 15 residues. Germline assignment: CDR1 PRHDT and CDR2 FYEKMQ (reference sequence). With 0 bases removed from V and 7 bases from J, the gap between germline ends came to 13 bases. In DNA, the CDR3 is TGTGCCAGCAGCTTAGGGACAGGTACGAGCCAGCCCCAGCATTTT. Its translation: CASSLGTGTSQPQHF.

The gene calls are TRBV7-8 and TRBJ2-7; D not resolved. Trimming pared 3 bases from V and 6 bases from J, leaving 15 bases between. The V gene's germline CDR1 is SGHVS and CDR2 FQNEAQ. The CDR3 runs 14 residues. CDR3 sequence reads: CASSFRVERIEQYF. The CDR3 bases are TGTGCCAGCAGCTTTCGGGTCGAACGGATCGAGCAGTACTTC.

This clone was seen a few times. The V call is TRBV24-1, the J call TRBJ2-3; 7 bases map to TRBD2. V shed 9 bases and J 0 bases; nucleotides not matched to a gene: 2. Per germline, CDR1 KGHDR and CDR2 SFDVKD. The CDR3 spans 13 residues. CDR3 residues: CATGGESTDTQYF. The DNA of the CDR3 is TGTGCCACCGGGGGGGAGAGCACAGATACGCAGTATTTT.

This chain links TRBV6-5 with TRBJ1-2; possibly TRBD1 for D (5 bases). Germline V gene lookup returns CDR1 MNHEY and CDR2 SVGAGI. This CDR3 contains 11 residues. Trimming removed 6 bases from V and 5 bases from J, with 7 bases in between. The CDR3 bases are TGTGCCAGCAGGCGGGGGTATGGCTACACCTTC. Residues: CASRRGYGYTF.

CDR3 bases: TGTGCCAGCTCACCTGGGGGAGGAACAGATACGCAGTATTTT. Its translation: CASSPGGGTDTQYF. The V gene is TRBV18, the J gene TRBJ2-3, with D perhaps matching TRBD2 (6 bases). The V end was cut by 3 bases, the J end by 3 bases, with 10 bases between. Germline V gene sequence: CDR1 KGHSH, CDR2 LQKENI. CDR3 length: 14 residues.

The chain links TRBV29-1 to TRBJ2-7; weak D call: TRBD1 (6 bases). CDR3 length: 13 residues. Germline lookup yields CDR1 SQVTM and CDR2 ANQGSEA. V shed 3 bases and J shed 1 base, with 10 bases lying between them. The CDR3 spells CSVDQGPSYEQYF. The CDR3 nucleotides are TGCAGCGTTGATCAGGGGCCGTCCTACGAGCAGTACTTC.